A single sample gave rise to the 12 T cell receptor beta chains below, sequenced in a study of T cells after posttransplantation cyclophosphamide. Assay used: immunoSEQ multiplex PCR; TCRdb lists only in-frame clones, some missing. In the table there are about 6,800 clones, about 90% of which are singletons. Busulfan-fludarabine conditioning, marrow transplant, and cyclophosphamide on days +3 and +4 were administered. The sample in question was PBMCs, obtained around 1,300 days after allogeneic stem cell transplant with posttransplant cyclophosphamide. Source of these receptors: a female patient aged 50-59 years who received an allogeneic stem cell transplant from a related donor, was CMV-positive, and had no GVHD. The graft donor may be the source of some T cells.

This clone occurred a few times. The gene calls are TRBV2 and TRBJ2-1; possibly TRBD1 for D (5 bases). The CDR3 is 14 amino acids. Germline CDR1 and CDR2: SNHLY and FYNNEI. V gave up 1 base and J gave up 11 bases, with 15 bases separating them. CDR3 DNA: TGTGCCAGCAGTGAAGGGGCTGGGGCCCGAAAGCAGTTCTTC. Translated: CASSEGAGARKQFF.

This CDR3 is CASSFTGLRSYEQYF. The CDR3 region has the DNA TGCGCCAGCAGCTTTACAGGGCTCCGGTCCTACGAGCAGTACTTC. The genes are TRBV5-1 and TRBJ2-7, with D maybe TRBD1 (6 bases). Trimming removed 2 bases from V and 1 base from J, with 13 bases in between. The CDR3 runs to 15 residues. Germline V CDR1 and CDR2: SGHRS, YFSETQ.

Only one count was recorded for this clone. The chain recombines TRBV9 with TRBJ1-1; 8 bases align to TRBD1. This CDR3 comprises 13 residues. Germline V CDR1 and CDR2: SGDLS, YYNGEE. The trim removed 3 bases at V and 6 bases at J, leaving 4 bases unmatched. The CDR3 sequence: CASSARTGSEAFF. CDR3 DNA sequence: TGTGCCAGCAGCGCCAGGACAGGGTCTGAAGCTTTCTTT.

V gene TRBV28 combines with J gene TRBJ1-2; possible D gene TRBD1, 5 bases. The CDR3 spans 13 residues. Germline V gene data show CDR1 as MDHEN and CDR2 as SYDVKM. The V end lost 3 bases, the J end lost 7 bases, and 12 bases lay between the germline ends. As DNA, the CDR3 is TGTGCCAGCAGTTTCGGGGGAACCTCTGGCTACACCTTC. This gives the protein CASSFGGTSGYTF.

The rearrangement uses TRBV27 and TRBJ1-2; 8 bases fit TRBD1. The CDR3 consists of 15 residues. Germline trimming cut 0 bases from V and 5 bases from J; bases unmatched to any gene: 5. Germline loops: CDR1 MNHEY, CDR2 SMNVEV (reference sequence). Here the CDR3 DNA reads TGTGCCAGCAGTTTATCACGGACAGGGAGGTATGGCTACACCTTC. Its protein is CASSLSRTGRYGYTF.

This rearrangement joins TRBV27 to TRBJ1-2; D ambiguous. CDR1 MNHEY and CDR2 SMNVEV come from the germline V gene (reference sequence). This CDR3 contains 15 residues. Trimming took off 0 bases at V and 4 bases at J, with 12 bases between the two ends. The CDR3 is CASSLSNGALYGYTF. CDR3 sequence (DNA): TGTGCCAGCAGTTTATCGAACGGTGCACTCTATGGCTACACCTTC.

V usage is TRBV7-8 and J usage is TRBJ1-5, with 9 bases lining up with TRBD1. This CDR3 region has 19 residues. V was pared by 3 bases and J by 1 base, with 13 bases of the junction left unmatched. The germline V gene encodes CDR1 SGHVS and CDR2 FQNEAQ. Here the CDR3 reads CASSLGQGWLSPSNQPQHF. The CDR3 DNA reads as TGTGCCAGCAGCTTGGGACAGGGTTGGCTTTCTCCCAGCAATCAGCCCCAGCATTTT.

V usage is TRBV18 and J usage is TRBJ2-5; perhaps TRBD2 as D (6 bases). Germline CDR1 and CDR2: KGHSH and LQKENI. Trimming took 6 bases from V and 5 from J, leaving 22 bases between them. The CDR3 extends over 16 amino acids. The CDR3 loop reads CASSPSEGGIRETQYF. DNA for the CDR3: TGTGCCAGCTCCCCTAGCGAAGGAGGTATTAGGGAGACCCAGTACTTC. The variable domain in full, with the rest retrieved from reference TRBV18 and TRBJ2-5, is NAGVMQNPRHLVRRRGQEARLRCSPMKGHSHVYWYRQLPEEGLKFMVYLQKENIIDESGMPKERFSAEFPKEGPSILRIQQVVRGDSAAYFCASSPSEGGIRETQYFGPGTRLLVL.

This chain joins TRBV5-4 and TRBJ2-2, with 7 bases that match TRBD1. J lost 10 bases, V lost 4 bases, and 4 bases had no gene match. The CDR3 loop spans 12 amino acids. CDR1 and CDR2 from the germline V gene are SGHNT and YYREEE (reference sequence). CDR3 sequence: CASSTGTAELFF. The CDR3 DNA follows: TGTGCCAGCAGCACCGGGACAGCGGAGCTGTTTTTT. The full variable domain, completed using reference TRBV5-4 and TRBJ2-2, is ETGVTQSPTHLIKTRGQQVTLRCSSQSGHNTVSWYQQALGQGPQFIFQYYREEENGRGNFPPRFSGLQFPNYSSELNVNALELDDSALYLCASSTGTAELFFGEGSRLTVL.

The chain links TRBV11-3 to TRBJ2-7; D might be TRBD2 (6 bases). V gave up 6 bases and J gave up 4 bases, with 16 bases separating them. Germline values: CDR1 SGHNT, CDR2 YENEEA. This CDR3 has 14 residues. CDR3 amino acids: CASSLGLGGYEQYF. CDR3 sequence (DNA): TGTGCCAGCAGTCTAGGCCTGGGGGGTTACGAGCAGTACTTC.

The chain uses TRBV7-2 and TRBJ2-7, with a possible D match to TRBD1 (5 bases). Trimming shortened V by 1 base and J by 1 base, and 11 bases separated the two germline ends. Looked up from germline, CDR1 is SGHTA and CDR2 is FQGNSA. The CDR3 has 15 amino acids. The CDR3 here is CASSLGRAGSYEQYF. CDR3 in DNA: TGTGCCAGCAGCTTAGGCAGGGCCGGTTCCTACGAGCAGTACTTC.

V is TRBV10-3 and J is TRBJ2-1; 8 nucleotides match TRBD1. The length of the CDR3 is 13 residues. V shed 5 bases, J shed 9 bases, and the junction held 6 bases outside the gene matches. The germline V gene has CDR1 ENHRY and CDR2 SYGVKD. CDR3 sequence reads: CAISNGQGSEQFF. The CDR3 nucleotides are TGTGCCATCAGTAATGGACAGGGAAGTGAGCAGTTCTTC.